This TCR beta chain was identified during a study of T-cell reconstitution after alpha-beta-depleted transplantation in children. There are a few counts of this clonotype. As it was prepared, the TCRbeta library received unique molecular identifiers. MiXCR was run by TCRdb on the PCR reads, yielding one entry per CDR3 protein. Among 150,000 to 200,000 distinct CDR3 sequences listed, around 6.8% were seen once. This clonotype originated in a human donor who donated a stem cell graft to a child with Wiskott-Aldrich syndrome. Sample: PBMCs from the stem cell graft donor, taken from the stem cell graft.

The CDR3 reads CATSRLSNSPLHF. CDR3 sequence (DNA): TGTGCCACCAGTAGGTTGTCGAATTCACCCCTCCACTTT. The genes are TRBV24-1 and TRBJ1-6; D gene uncertain. The CDR3 has 13 amino acids. Germline lookup yields CDR1 KGHDR and CDR2 SFDVKD. The ends were cut back, 6 bases at V and 7 bases at J, with 9 bases in the middle.